The rows below give T cell receptor beta chains drawn from one sample of a study of control samples from healthy donors and cancer patients. Produced via immunoSEQ multiplex PCR; TCRdb's table is partial and in-frame only. The profile shows 130,000 to 150,000 clones, roughly 94% of them singletons. The material sequenced was PBMCs. Every receptor here comes from a man aged 55 to 70 with colorectal cancer. The CDR3 runs from the conserved cysteine through the conserved F or W. The D gene is left open where the match is weak. Only part of the rows carry a size: once, few, many, or a class if the clone is expanded.

DNA: TGTGCCAGCATTATGGGGGAAAAACTGTTTTTT; CDR3: CASIMGEKLFF; V: TRBV11-1; D: NA; J: TRBJ1-4; size: NA
DNA: TGTGCCAGCAGTCGGACAGGGGCCTCACCCCTCCACTTT; CDR3: CASSRTGASPLHF; V: TRBV6-4; D: TRBD1; J: TRBJ1-6; size: NA
DNA: TGTGCCAGCAGTGTTTCTAGCGGGGGGAGGAATGAGCAGTTCTTC; CDR3: CASSVSSGGRNEQFF; V: TRBV2; D: TRBD2; J: TRBJ2-1; size: NA
DNA: TGTGCCAGCAGCATGGGGACAGGGCTAAGGAATCAGCCCCAGCATTTT; CDR3: CASSMGTGLRNQPQHF; V: TRBV21-1; D: NA; J: TRBJ1-5; size: NA
DNA: TGCAGTGCTAGTATGCGGGGGGGCCTAAAGACCCAGTACTTC; CDR3: CSASMRGGLKTQYF; V: TRBV20-1; D: TRBD2; J: TRBJ2-5; size: NA
DNA: TGTGCCAGCAGCTTCTTTACTAGCGGGGGGGCCAGGGAGCAGTTCTTC; CDR3: CASSFFTSGGAREQFF; V: TRBV5-5; D: TRBD2; J: TRBJ2-1; size: once
DNA: TGTGCCAGCTCACCAAACGGGGGCGAAGAGCAGTACTTC; CDR3: CASSPNGGEEQYF; V: TRBV18; D: NA; J: TRBJ2-7; size: NA
DNA: TGTGCCTGGAGTGGGCAGGGGAACACTGAAGCTTTCTTT; CDR3: CAWSGQGNTEAFF; V: TRBV30; D: NA; J: TRBJ1-1; size: NA
DNA: TGTGCCAGCAGTTTCACCGGGGAGCTGTTTTTT; CDR3: CASSFTGELFF; V: TRBV12-3/TRBV12-4; D: NA; J: TRBJ2-2; size: once
DNA: TGCGCCAGCAGTCGGGACAGTGGGGACACTGAAGCTTTCTTT; CDR3: CASSRDSGDTEAFF; V: TRBV5-1; D: TRBD1; J: TRBJ1-1; size: NA
DNA: TGTGCCAGCAGTCTCCCGGGGGGATACGAGCAGTACTTC; CDR3: CASSLPGGYEQYF; V: TRBV6-5; D: TRBD2; J: TRBJ2-7; size: NA
DNA: TGTGCCAGCAGTTTCGACGCCGAGACCCAGTACTTC; CDR3: CASSFDAETQYF; V: TRBV7-9; D: NA; J: TRBJ2-5; size: NA
DNA: TGTGCCAGTAGTCTTCTGGCAGCGGGGAGGACCGGGGAGCTGTTTTTT; CDR3: CASSLLAAGRTGELFF; V: TRBV19; D: TRBD2; J: TRBJ2-2; size: NA
DNA: TGCGCCAGCAGCTTGGCCGCGCTAGCGGGGCCGAGCTCCTACGAGCAGTACTTC; CDR3: CASSLAALAGPSSYEQYF; V: TRBV5-1; D: TRBD2; J: TRBJ2-7; size: NA
DNA: TGTGCCAGCAGTACCCTCGGAGACAGTGGCTACACCTTC; CDR3: CASSTLGDSGYTF; V: TRBV6-6; D: NA; J: TRBJ1-2; size: NA
DNA: TGTGCCTGGACCCCAGGGACCGGAAACACCATATATTTT; CDR3: CAWTPGTGNTIYF; V: TRBV30; D: NA; J: TRBJ1-3; size: NA
DNA: TGTGCCAGCAGTTTATTATTCAGCTACGAGCAGTACTTC; CDR3: CASSLLFSYEQYF; V: TRBV28; D: NA; J: TRBJ2-7; size: NA
DNA: TGTGCCATCAGCGCCGGGACAGACAATCAGCCCCAGCATTTT; CDR3: CAISAGTDNQPQHF; V: TRBV10-3; D: TRBD1; J: TRBJ1-5; size: NA
DNA: TGTGCCAGCAGCTTACATGGGAACACTGAAGCTTTCTTT; CDR3: CASSLHGNTEAFF; V: TRBV7-6; D: NA; J: TRBJ1-1; size: once
DNA: TGCGCCAGCAGCCAAGATCAGGGGGCGTCGGGCGAGCAGTACTTC; CDR3: CASSQDQGASGEQYF; V: TRBV4-3; D: TRBD1; J: TRBJ2-7; size: NA
DNA: TGTGCCAGCTCACCAAAGGGACAGCTCTATGGCTACACCTTC; CDR3: CASSPKGQLYGYTF; V: TRBV18; D: TRBD1; J: TRBJ1-2; size: NA
DNA: TGTGCCAGCAGTTACGACTACCGGACGGGGTCCGAGCAGTACTTC; CDR3: CASSYDYRTGSEQYF; V: TRBV6-5; D: NA; J: TRBJ2-7; size: NA
DNA: TGTGCTAGTGGTCCAGGGACAGGGGGGACCGGGGAGCTGTTTTTT; CDR3: CASGPGTGGTGELFF; V: TRBV12-5; D: TRBD1; J: TRBJ2-2; size: NA
DNA: TGTGCCAGCAGCTTAGGGGGATTTCAGCCCCAGCATTTT; CDR3: CASSLGGFQPQHF; V: TRBV7-8; D: NA; J: TRBJ1-5; size: NA
DNA: TGTGCCATCAGTGAGTACAATGAGCAGTTCTTC; CDR3: CAISEYNEQFF; V: TRBV10-3; D: NA; J: TRBJ2-1; size: NA
DNA: TGTGCCAGCAGCTTAGACCTAGGGGGGGCCAACGTCCTGACTTTC; CDR3: CASSLDLGGANVLTF; V: TRBV11-2; D: NA; J: TRBJ2-6; size: NA